This T cell receptor (beta chain) was recovered during a study of blood T cell repertoires in COVID-19. Background on the study: Samples came from the United States, Italy and Spain, spanning acute and convalescent COVID-19. Sources were T cells, B-cell-depleted T cells, or PBMCs; the material itself was cDNA or gDNA.

Original data processing: From reference gene primer amplification, estimates of nucleated cell counts were derived. Only in-frame clones appear in the TCRdb table, and some are missing; sequencing was by immunoSEQ multiplex PCR. The DNA gave D and trimming, while V, J and clone size come from that table. The data hold roughly 190,000 clones, with 80% to 90% observed a single time. CDR3 size: 13 residues. Germline values: CDR1 MNHEY, CDR2 SVGAGI. V was cut by 7 bases and J by 8 bases, with 17 bases left in between. The sample comprised peripheral blood. This TCR was recovered from a man over 45 with active or convalescent COVID-19. This rearrangement joins TRBV6-5 to TRBJ1-1; no firm D call. This CDR3 reads CASTVLPGSEAFF. Written as DNA, the CDR3 is TGTGCCAGCACAGTACTCCCGGGGTCCGAAGCTTTCTTT.